The 18 T cell receptor beta chains presented below share a single source sample, sequenced in a study of hypomethylating agent response in myelodysplastic syndrome. TCRdb keeps only in-frame clones here, not all; method: immunoSEQ multiplex PCR. The sample yields some 4,600 clones, approximately 84% seen once. The sample consisted of bone marrow, taken before or after starting hypomethylating agent treatment for myelodysplastic syndrome (not recorded which). These receptors were obtained from a human donor with myelodysplastic syndrome.

In its sample, this clone was seen once. The genes are TRBV5-6 and TRBJ2-5; TRBD1 is a possible D gene (6 bases). The CDR3 contains 13 residues. V was pared by 2 bases and J by 5 bases, with 10 bases between. Germline CDR1 is SGHDT and CDR2 is YYEEEE. CDR3 DNA sequence: TGTGCCAGCAGCTTTACAGGGCGGGAGACCCAGTACTTC. It encodes CASSFTGRETQYF.

The chain carries TRBV30 and TRBJ1-5, with unresolved D. The germline CDR1 and CDR2 sequences are GTSNPN and SVGIG (reference sequence). There are 13 residues in the CDR3. V was shortened by 1 base and J by 3 bases, with 7 bases between the two germline ends. The CDR3 spells CAWSDMDNQPQHF. CDR3 in DNA: TGTGCCTGGAGTGATATGGACAATCAGCCCCAGCATTTT.

J is TRBJ2-7 and V is TRBV29-1, with 7 bases identical to TRBD1. This CDR3 has 16 residues. V was pared by 4 bases and J by 5 bases, with 17 bases of the junction left unmatched. Germline assignment: CDR1 SQVTM and CDR2 ANQGSEA. The CDR3 reads CSVVARADRVHDEQYF. CDR3 coding DNA: TGCAGCGTTGTCGCGCGGGCAGACAGGGTTCACGACGAGCAGTACTTC.

The V gene is TRBV6-5, the J gene TRBJ2-6, with D unclear. This CDR3 has 13 amino acids. Germline V gene lookup returns CDR1 MNHEY and CDR2 SVGAGI. V was cut by 8 bases and J by 2 bases, with 7 bases left in between. DNA for the CDR3: TGTGCCAGCCTTACCCCTGGGGCCAACGTCCTGACTTTC. Protein product: CASLTPGANVLTF.

This rearrangement joins TRBV5-1 to TRBJ1-4; D gene uncertain. This CDR3 comprises 15 residues. Trimming left V 0 bases short and J 5 bases short, with 11 bases between. The germline CDR1 and CDR2 sequences are SGHRS and YFSETQ. The chain's CDR3 is CASSLDGRGNEKLFF. As DNA, the CDR3 is TGCGCCAGCAGCTTGGACGGTCGAGGGAATGAAAAACTGTTTTTT.

This CDR3 is CASSYGQGQETQYF. The CDR3 DNA reads as TGTGCCAGCAGTTACGGACAGGGCCAAGAGACCCAGTACTTC. The chain combines TRBV6-6 with TRBJ2-5, with 8 bases lining up with TRBD1. V trimming: 2 bases; J trimming: 1 base; junction bases outside the gene matches: 0. Germline lookup yields CDR1 MNHNY and CDR2 SVGAGI (reference sequence). The length of the CDR3 is 14 residues.

This sequence joins TRBV6-6 and TRBJ1-1, with D possibly being TRBD1 (5 bases). V was trimmed by 6 bases and J by 4 bases, leaving 18 bases between them. The germline V gene has CDR1 MNHNY and CDR2 SVGAGI (reference sequence). This CDR3 has 15 amino acids. The CDR3 coding sequence is TGTGCCAGCAGACGGGGGGATACCAGGCGCACTGAAGCTTTCTTT. This translates into CASRRGDTRRTEAFF.

This clone appeared a few times. J is TRBJ1-6 and V is TRBV2; weak D call: TRBD1 (5 bases). The CDR3 covers 15 residues. Trimming left V 2 bases short and J 10 bases short, with 15 bases between. Looked up from germline, CDR1 is SNHLY and CDR2 is FYNNEI. The CDR3 bases are TGTGCCAGCAGTGAACAGGTGGCAGGGACCTCACCCCTCCACTTT. This sequence encodes CASSEQVAGTSPLHF.

The rearrangement links TRBV5-1 to TRBJ2-2; 7 nucleotides match TRBD1. V gave up 4 bases and J gave up 10 bases; unmatched junction bases: 16. The CDR3 spans 16 residues. Germline V CDR1 and CDR2: SGHRS, YFSETQ. The CDR3 protein is CASSRRTGVQTVELFF. The CDR3 DNA follows: TGCGCCAGCAGCCGGAGGACAGGTGTCCAGACGGTGGAGCTGTTTTTT.

V is TRBV6-6 and J is TRBJ1-1; 7 nucleotides line up with TRBD1. The CDR3 loop spans 14 amino acids. Germline CDR1 MNHNY, CDR2 SVGAGI (reference sequence). V lost 0 bases to trimming and J lost 6 bases; unmatched junction nucleotides: 4. The CDR3 protein is CASSYSSGTAEAFF. CDR3 nucleotides: TGTGCCAGCAGTTACTCTTCAGGGACAGCTGAAGCTTTCTTT.

The genes are TRBV18 and TRBJ1-1, with 10 bases lining up with TRBD1. Germline assignment: CDR1 KGHSH and CDR2 LQKENI. The trim removed 3 bases at V and 0 bases at J, leaving 1 base unmatched. There are 15 residues in the CDR3. The CDR3 bases are TGTGCCAGCTCACCGACAGGGGGCATGAACACTGAAGCTTTCTTT. This translates into CASSPTGGMNTEAFF.

This chain connects TRBV5-1 to TRBJ2-6, with 7 bases fitting TRBD1. The CDR3 contains 17 residues. Losses at the gene ends were 2 bases for V and 0 bases for J; bases not matched to a gene: 5. Germline-derived CDR1 and CDR2 are SGHRS and YFSETQ. The chain's CDR3 is CASSFPRQGSGANVLTF. CDR3 sequence (DNA): TGCGCCAGCAGCTTCCCTAGACAGGGCTCTGGGGCCAACGTCCTGACTTTC.

The chain is built from TRBV15 and TRBJ1-4; D might be TRBD1 (5 bases). The germline V gene encodes CDR1 LNHNV and CDR2 YYDKDF (reference sequence). The ends were cut back, 0 bases at V and 8 bases at J, with 7 bases in the middle. The CDR3 runs 13 residues. DNA for the CDR3: TGTGCCACCAGCAGAGACAGGGTCGAAAAACTGTTTTTT. Its protein is CATSRDRVEKLFF.

The CDR3 bases are TGTGCCAGCAGCCAGACCGGGACAAGCTACGAGCAGTACGTC. Translation gives CASSQTGTSYEQYV. This sequence joins TRBV5-6 and TRBJ2-7, with D possibly TRBD1 on 6 matching bases. Trimming removed 4 bases at V and 3 bases at J, with 14 bases between. The CDR3 length is 14 residues. Germline lookup yields CDR1 SGHDT and CDR2 YYEEEE.

A few counts support this clone. The chain couples TRBV11-2 to TRBJ2-7, with a possible D match to TRBD1 (5 bases). V was clipped by 1 base and J by 5 bases, with 18 bases between them. Looked up from germline, CDR1 is SGHAT and CDR2 is FQNNGV. The CDR3 totals 16 residues. The CDR3 coding sequence is TGTGCCAGCAGCTTAGCAAATAGGACACTCCCGCACGAGCAGTACGTC. Its translation: CASSLANRTLPHEQYV.

The chain combines TRBV18 with TRBJ2-5; D is undetermined. The end of the DNA is better explained by TRBJ2-7, so the J call may be wrong. CDR1 is KGHSH, CDR2 LQKENI, per germline. This CDR3 region has 11 residues. The CDR3 is CASSIMDEQYF. DNA for the CDR3: TGTGCCAGCTCAATAATGGACGAGCAGTACTTC.

The V and J genes are TRBV5-1 and TRBJ2-3, with a possible D match to TRBD2 (5 bases). Germline assignment: CDR1 SGHRS and CDR2 YFSETQ. The CDR3 loop spans 16 amino acids. V shed 4 bases and J shed 3 bases, with 18 bases lying between them. CDR3 sequence: CASSLGSGIGTDTQYF. As DNA, the CDR3 is TGCGCCAGCAGCCTGGGGTCGGGGATTGGAACAGATACGCAGTATTTT.

The chain uses TRBV6-5 and TRBJ1-2; D uncertain. The CDR3 has 12 residues. Trimming removed 5 bases at V and 2 bases at J, with 6 bases between. Germline V CDR1 and CDR2: MNHEY, SVGAGI. CDR3 DNA: TGTGCCAGCAGTGGGAGCAACTATGGCTACACCTTC. It codes for CASSGSNYGYTF.